These T cell receptor beta chains were read from a single sample in a study of blood T cell repertoires in COVID-19. Clones were sequenced by immunoSEQ multiplex PCR, and TCRdb holds only the in-frame ones, with some missing. Altogether some 90,000 clones are present, approximately 90% being singletons, with the ten largest covering around 4%. What was sequenced was peripheral blood. The receptors derive from a woman between 45 and 65 years old in a cohort sampled during active COVID-19. The CDR3 runs from the conserved cysteine through the conserved F or W. D genes are given only for firm matches. The size field is filled for only some rows; it gives once, few, many or a size class.

CDR3 length	J gene	D gene	clone size	V gene	CDR3 protein	CDR3 DNA
13	TRBJ1-4	TRBD1	-	TRBV3-1/TRBV3-2	CASSERTGEKLFF	TGTGCCAGCAGCGAGAGGACAGGCGAAAAACTGTTTTTT
13	TRBJ1-5	-	once	TRBV12-5	CASGTGSNQPQHF	TGTGCTAGTGGTACAGGGTCCAATCAGCCCCAGCATTTT
13	TRBJ2-7	-	-	TRBV5-1	CASSQTPSYEQYF	TGCGCCAGCAGTCAGACACCGTCCTACGAGCAGTACTTC
15	TRBJ2-2	TRBD1	-	TRBV5-1	CASSQDRGNTGELFF	TGCGCCAGCAGTCAAGACAGGGGTAACACCGGGGAGCTGTTTTTT
17	TRBJ2-3	TRBD1	-	TRBV7-8	CASSLAETGGRADTQYF	TGTGCCAGCAGCTTAGCGGAGACAGGGGGCCGGGCAGATACGCAGTATTTT
17	TRBJ1-1	TRBD1	-	TRBV5-1	CASSLRSRQGMNTEAFF	TGCGCCAGCAGCTTACGGAGCCGACAGGGAATGAACACTGAAGCTTTCTTT
16	TRBJ1-1	TRBD1	-	TRBV28	CASSLGGQGARAEAFF	TGTGCCAGCAGTTTAGGCGGACAGGGGGCGCGCGCTGAAGCTTTCTTT
14	TRBJ1-3	TRBD1	-	TRBV6-5	CASSYGGQGNTIYF	TGTGCCAGCAGTTACGGGGGACAGGGGAACACCATATATTTT
14	TRBJ2-1	TRBD1	-	TRBV9	CASSQGQGYNEQFF	TGTGCCAGCAGCCAGGGACAGGGGTACAATGAGCAGTTCTTC
15	TRBJ1-1	TRBD1	once	TRBV5-1	CASSLDATGELKAFF	TGCGCCAGCAGCTTGGATGCGACAGGGGAACTCAAAGCTTTCTTT
15	TRBJ1-1	-	-	TRBV19	CASSSSGHGSTEAFF	TGTGCCAGTAGCTCCTCCGGGCACGGGAGCACTGAAGCTTTCTTT
15	TRBJ1-1	-	once	TRBV15	CATSRDWPPDTEAFF	TGTGCCACCAGCAGAGATTGGCCCCCCGACACTGAAGCTTTCTTT
16	TRBJ2-2	TRBD2	few	TRBV5-4	CASSLLAGVYTGELFF	TGTGCCAGCAGCCTACTAGCGGGGGTTTACACCGGGGAGCTGTTTTTT
17	TRBJ1-2	-	-	TRBV7-7	CASNPALARASLYGYTF	TGTGCTAGCAACCCAGCCCTGGCCAGAGCTAGTCTTTATGGCTACACCTTC
15	TRBJ1-4	TRBD1	-	TRBV4-1	CASSRAGQNFEKLFF	TGCGCCAGCAGCCGGGCGGGACAGAACTTTGAAAAACTGTTTTTT
14	TRBJ1-2	TRBD1	-	TRBV7-9	CASSSDGTVYGYTF	TGTGCCAGCAGCTCTGACGGGACAGTCTATGGCTACACCTTC
15	TRBJ2-1	-	-	TRBV12-5	CASGFSGVSYNEQFF	TGTGCTAGTGGTTTCTCCGGGGTCTCCTACAATGAGCAGTTCTTC
13	TRBJ1-1	-	-	TRBV12-3/TRBV12-4	CASNTGVNTEAFF	TGTGCCAGCAACACAGGCGTGAACACTGAAGCTTTCTTT
17	TRBJ1-2	-	-	TRBV3-1/TRBV3-2	CASSQVVSGGFGYGYTF	TGTGCCAGCAGCCAAGTGGTTTCTGGGGGCTTTGGCTATGGCTACACCTTC
17	TRBJ2-3	-	-	TRBV4-1	CASSQDHGRARTDTQYF	TGCGCCAGCAGCCAAGATCACGGGAGAGCCCGCACAGATACGCAGTATTTT
13	TRBJ1-1	-	-	TRBV2	CASKEEMNTEAFF	TGTGCCAGCAAAGAGGAGATGAACACTGAAGCTTTCTTT
16	TRBJ1-1	-	once	TRBV4-1	CASSQSFVRGHTEAFF	TGCGCCAGCAGCCAAAGTTTCGTCAGGGGCCACACTGAAGCTTTCTTT
13	TRBJ1-5	-	-	TRBV7-8	CASSLIRDQPQHF	TGTGCCAGCAGCTTAATCAGGGATCAGCCCCAGCATTTT